This T cell receptor (beta chain) was sequenced in a study of shared clonotypes between healthy human individuals. Study background: Donors were a couple of women and a few men aged 18 to 49. Whole-study results and caveats: Sorted-subset samples were not fully sequenced, rarefaction indicated. Genetic and exposure-history diversity was limited by the few donors.

This clone showed up just once. What it binds is not known. Germline assignment: CDR1 SGHTA and CDR2 FQGNSA. V shed 1 base and J 6 bases; nucleotides not matched to a gene: 6. This CDR3 has 15 amino acids. Genomic DNA of each subset was evenly split across several immunoSEQ plates. Repertoires were generated with immunoSEQ multiplex PCR, while TCRdb's copy carries only in-frame clones and drops some. The repertoire holds 400,000 to 600,000 clones, approximately 95% seen once, with about 0.06% in the top ten. Sequencing was carried out using naive CD4+ T cells sorted from blood. Subset of the sample: CD45RA+ positively selected. The receptor's source is a woman aged 25 to 45 in good health. V and J are TRBV7-2 and TRBJ2-7; 10 nucleotides agree with TRBD2. CDR3 protein: CASSLVWLAGAEQYF. The CDR3 nucleotides read TGTGCCAGCAGCTTAGTATGGCTAGCGGGAGCCGAGCAGTACTTC.